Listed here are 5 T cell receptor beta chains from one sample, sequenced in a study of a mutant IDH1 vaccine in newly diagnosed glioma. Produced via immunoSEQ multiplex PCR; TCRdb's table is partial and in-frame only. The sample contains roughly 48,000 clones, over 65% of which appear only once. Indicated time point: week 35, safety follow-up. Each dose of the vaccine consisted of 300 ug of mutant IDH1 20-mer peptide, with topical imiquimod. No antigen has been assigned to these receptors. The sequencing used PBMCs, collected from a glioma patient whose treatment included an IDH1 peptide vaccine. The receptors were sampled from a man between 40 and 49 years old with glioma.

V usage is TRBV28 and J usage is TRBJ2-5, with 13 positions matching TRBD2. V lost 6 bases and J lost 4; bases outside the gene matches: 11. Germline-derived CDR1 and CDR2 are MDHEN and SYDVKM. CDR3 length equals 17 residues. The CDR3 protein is CASSPRTSGRWGETQYF. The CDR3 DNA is TGTGCCAGCAGCCCCAGGACTAGCGGGAGATGGGGAGAGACCCAGTACTTC.

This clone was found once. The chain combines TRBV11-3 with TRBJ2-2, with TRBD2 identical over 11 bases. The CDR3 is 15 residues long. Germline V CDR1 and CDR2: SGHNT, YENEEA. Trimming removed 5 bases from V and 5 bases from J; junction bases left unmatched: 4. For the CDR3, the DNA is TGTGCCAGCAGCATGACTAGCGGGAAGACCGGGGAGCTGTTTTTT. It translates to CASSMTSGKTGELFF.

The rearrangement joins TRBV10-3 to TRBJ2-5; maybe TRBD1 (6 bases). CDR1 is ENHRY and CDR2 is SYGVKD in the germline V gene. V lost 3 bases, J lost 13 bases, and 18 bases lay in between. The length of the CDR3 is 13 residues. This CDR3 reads CAISERSDRQGYF. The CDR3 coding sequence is TGTGCCATCAGTGAACGGAGTGACAGGCAGGGGTACTTC.

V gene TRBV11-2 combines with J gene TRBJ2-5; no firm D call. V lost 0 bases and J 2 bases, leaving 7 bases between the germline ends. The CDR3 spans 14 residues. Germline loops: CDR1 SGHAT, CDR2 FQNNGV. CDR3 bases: TGTGCCAGCAGCTTAGACCCGCGGCAAGAGACCCAGTACTTC. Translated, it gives CASSLDPRQETQYF.

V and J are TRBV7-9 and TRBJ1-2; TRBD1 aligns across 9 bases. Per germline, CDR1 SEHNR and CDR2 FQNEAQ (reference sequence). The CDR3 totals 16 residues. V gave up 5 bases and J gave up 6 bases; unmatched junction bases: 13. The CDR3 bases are TGTGCCAGCAGCCCGGGACAGGGTCTATCCTCCGATGGCTACACCTTC. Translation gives CASSPGQGLSSDGYTF.